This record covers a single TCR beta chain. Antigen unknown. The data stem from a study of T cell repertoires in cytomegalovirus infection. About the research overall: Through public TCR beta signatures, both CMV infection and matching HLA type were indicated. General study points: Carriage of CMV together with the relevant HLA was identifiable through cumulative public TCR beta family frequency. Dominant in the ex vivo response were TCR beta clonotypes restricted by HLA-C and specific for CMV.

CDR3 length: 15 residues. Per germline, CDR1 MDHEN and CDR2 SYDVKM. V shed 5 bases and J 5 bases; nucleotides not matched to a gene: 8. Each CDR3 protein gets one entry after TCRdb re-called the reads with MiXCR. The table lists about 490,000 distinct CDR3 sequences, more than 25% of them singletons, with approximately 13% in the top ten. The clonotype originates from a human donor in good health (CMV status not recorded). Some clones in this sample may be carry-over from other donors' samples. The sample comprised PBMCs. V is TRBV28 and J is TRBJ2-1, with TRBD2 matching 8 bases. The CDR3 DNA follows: TGTGCCAGCAGTATCCTGGGAGCGGGGGACAATGAGCAGTTCTTC. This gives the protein CASSILGAGDNEQFF.